These T cell receptor beta chains were read from a single sample in a study of spatial heterogeneity in lung cancer. Via MiXCR, TCRdb re-called the 5' RACE reads, giving one row per CDR3 protein. The sample includes some 110,000 distinct CDR3 sequences, roughly an eighth of them seen just once. Sequenced here: PBMCs, sampled at follow-up. Source of these receptors: a male donor with early-stage non-small cell lung cancer. Both conserved end residues are part of each CDR3. A D gene is named only where the DNA matches it firmly. A row's size may be missing; if present it is once, few, many or a size class.

>.|TRBV3-1|.|TRBJ1-6
TGTGCCAGCAGCCAAGCCGGGGGAGTATCACCCCTCCACTTT
CASSQAGGVSPLHF
>.|TRBV7-2|few|TRBJ1-5
TGTGCCAGCAGTTTTTCGGGTATAGGGCTTAATCAGCCCCAGCATTTT
CASSFSGIGLNQPQHF
>.|TRBV6-2/TRBV6-3|.|TRBJ2-3
TGTGCCAGCAGTTTTCTAGGAACAGATACGCAGTATTTT
CASSFLGTDTQYF
>.|TRBV5-4|.|TRBJ2-1
TGTGCCAGCAGCTCTCGTGGTAACCCGAATGAGCAGTTCTTC
CASSSRGNPNEQFF
>TRBD1|TRBV28|.|TRBJ1-5
TGTGCCAGCAGTAAAGGACAGGGTCCCAATCAGCCCCAGCATTTT
CASSKGQGPNQPQHF
>.|TRBV6-2/TRBV6-3|few|TRBJ2-7
TGTGCCAGCAGATTCGGGGTCCAGGATTACGAGCAGTACTTC
CASRFGVQDYEQYF
>.|TRBV12-3/TRBV12-4|many|TRBJ2-1
TGTGCCAGCAGTTTTGCGAATGAGCAGTTCTTC
CASSFANEQFF
>.|TRBV3-1|.|TRBJ2-2
TGTGCCAGCAGCCCCCCCTTTGGGGCGGACACCGGGGAGCTGTTTTTT
CASSPPFGADTGELFF
>.|TRBV12-3/TRBV12-4|.|TRBJ1-2
TGTGCCAGCAGTTCTCGGACGAGGGGCTACACCTTC
CASSSRTRGYTF
>TRBD1|TRBV6-2/TRBV6-3|.|TRBJ2-2
TGTGCCAGCAGGCGCCGGGGACAGGACAACACCGGGGAGCTGTTTTTT
CASRRRGQDNTGELFF
>.|TRBV5-7|few|TRBJ2-5
TGTGCCAGCAGCGGACCGGGGGTCATGCCAACCGAGACCCAGTACTTC
CASSGPGVMPTETQYF
>.|TRBV6-5|.|TRBJ1-2
TGTGCCAGCAGTTACACCCCCCCCGGGTATGGCTACACCTTC
CASSYTPPGYGYTF
>.|TRBV12-3/TRBV12-4|many|TRBJ2-3
TGTGCCAGCAGTTTCCGGGACCCAGATACGCAGTATTTT
CASSFRDPDTQYF
>.|TRBV3-1|few|TRBJ2-7
TGTGCCAGCAGCCTCTCGGGACCAGCCCGCGAGCAGTACTTC
CASSLSGPAREQYF
>.|TRBV7-9|few|TRBJ2-3
TGTGCCAGCAGCTTAGAAACCAGGGGAGATACGCAGTATTTT
CASSLETRGDTQYF
>.|TRBV12-3/TRBV12-4|.|TRBJ2-3
TGTGCCAGCAGTTTAGAGTACGGTACGCAGTATTTT
CASSLEYGTQYF
>TRBD2|TRBV7-6|.|TRBJ2-3
TGTGTCAGCAGCTTATCCCCTACTAGCGGGGGCACAGATACGCAGTATTTT
CVSSLSPTSGGTDTQYF
>TRBD2|TRBV6-1|.|TRBJ2-1
TGTGCCAGCAGCCCTTGGGGAGGGGTCATTGAGCAGTTCTTC
CASSPWGGVIEQFF
>TRBD1|TRBV29-1|many|TRBJ1-2
TGCAGCGTCCCAGGGGGTTACGGCTACACCTTC
CSVPGGYGYTF
>TRBD1|TRBV10-2|.|TRBJ1-2
TGCGCCAGCAGTGAGTCGTCAGGGGGCGATGGCTATGGCTACACCTTC
CASSESSGGDGYGYTF
>TRBD1|TRBV7-3|many|TRBJ2-5
TGTGCCAGCAGCGCACAGGGGGTTCCAGAGACCCAGTACTTC
CASSAQGVPETQYF
>.|TRBV20-1|.|TRBJ1-2
TGCAGTGCTAGGAATTCCGGGGACTATGGCTACACCTTC
CSARNSGDYGYTF
>.|TRBV29-1|many|TRBJ1-4
TGCAGCGTTGAACCGACACCCTCTGAACTGTTTTTT
CSVEPTPSELFF
>.|TRBV28|.|TRBJ2-3
TGTGCCAGCAGTCGCCCGATCACAGATACGCAGTATTTT
CASSRPITDTQYF
>.|TRBV18|many|TRBJ2-1
TGTGCCAGCTCACCCCCCGGGACCCCCGCGGGGGAGCAGTTCTTC
CASSPPGTPAGEQFF
>.|TRBV9|few|TRBJ2-1
TGTGCCAGCAGCCTACAGAGCTCCTACAATGAGCAGTTCTTC
CASSLQSSYNEQFF
>.|TRBV11-1|few|TRBJ2-7
TGTGCCAGCAGCTTAGACGTCAACGAGCAGTACTTC
CASSLDVNEQYF
>.|TRBV7-6|.|TRBJ1-2
TGTGCCAGCAGCTTAGGGGCAGGCCTAGACTATGGCTACACCTTC
CASSLGAGLDYGYTF
>.|TRBV2|.|TRBJ1-1
TGTGCCAGCAGTCCACCTCCACCCGGAGCTTTCTTT
CASSPPPPGAFF
>TRBD1|TRBV5-1|.|TRBJ1-6
TGCGCCAGCAGCTTGGTAGGGGACAGAAATAATTCACCCCTCCACTTT
CASSLVGDRNNSPLHF
>TRBD1|TRBV6-5|.|TRBJ1-5
TGTGCCAGCAGGGGACAGAGCTTTAGCAATCAGCCCCAGCATTTT
CASRGQSFSNQPQHF
>.|TRBV5-6|.|TRBJ2-5
TGTGCCAGCGCCAGAGTCAGGGTGGAGACCCAGTACTTC
CASARVRVETQYF
>TRBD1|TRBV29-1|few|TRBJ2-5
TGCAGCGTCCTCACAGGGGGCGGCGAGACCCAGTACTTC
CSVLTGGGETQYF
>TRBD2|TRBV20-1|few|TRBJ2-7
TGCAGTGCTAGATTAAATAGCGGGAGCGGCGAGCAGTACTTC
CSARLNSGSGEQYF
>TRBD1|TRBV10-3|.|TRBJ1-2
TGTGCCATCAGTGATACAGGGGGGGCAAGCGGCTACACCTTC
CAISDTGGASGYTF
>.|TRBV2|.|TRBJ1-1
TGTGCCAGCAGTGCCCAAGGGTCCTTTGAAGCTTTCTTT
CASSAQGSFEAFF
>TRBD1|TRBV9|few|TRBJ2-7
TGTGCCAGCAGCGTAGGGCAGGGGGCTTCCTACGAGCAGTACTTC
CASSVGQGASYEQYF
>.|TRBV28|many|TRBJ2-7
TGTGCCAGCAGTTTGGGTCAGGGGGGTTTGAAGCAGTACTTC
CASSLGQGGLKQYF
>.|TRBV4-3|few|TRBJ1-1
TGCGCCAGCAGAGGAGACACTGAAGCTTTCTTT
CASRGDTEAFF